The 19 T cell receptor beta chains below come from one sample, sequenced in a study of identifying expanded T cells in peripheral blood. Method: immunoSEQ multiplex PCR; TCRdb's copy keeps in-frame clones and lacks some. The sample lists about 89,000 clones, about 91% occurring once. The sample consisted of blood. These receptors originate from a person between 18 and 75 years old in good health.

V is TRBV27 and J is TRBJ1-1; the D is unclear. The CDR3 totals 13 residues. CDR1 MNHEY and CDR2 SMNVEV come from the germline V gene (reference sequence). V lost 4 bases to trimming and J lost 0 bases, with 6 bases between them. The CDR3 loop is CASSSSMNTEAFF. CDR3 nucleotides: TGTGCCAGCAGTTCCTCTATGAACACTGAAGCTTTCTTT.

This chain joins TRBV27 and TRBJ1-4, with 7 bases aligning to TRBD1. V trimming: 2 bases; J trimming: 8 bases; junction bases outside the gene matches: 5. This CDR3 comprises 14 residues. Germline values: CDR1 MNHEY, CDR2 SMNVEV (reference sequence). The CDR3 reads CASSLMQGGEKLFF. For the CDR3, the DNA is TGTGCCAGCAGTTTAATGCAGGGGGGAGAAAAACTGTTTTTT.

The chain recombines TRBV7-2 with TRBJ2-7, with TRBD1 matching over 8 bases. The CDR3 totals 13 residues. Germline V CDR1 and CDR2: SGHTA, FQGNSA. J gave up 5 bases and V 4 bases, and 4 bases lay outside the gene matches. Written as DNA, the CDR3 is TGTGCCAGCAGCTCGGACAGGGAACACGAGCAGTACTTC. Protein sequence: CASSSDREHEQYF.

The chain links TRBV6-4 to TRBJ2-2; weak D call: TRBD2 (6 bases). CDR3 size: 15 residues. V lost 5 bases to trimming and J lost 0 bases, with 10 bases between them. Germline CDR1 reads MRHNA; CDR2 reads SNTAGT. The CDR3 nucleotides are TGTGCCAGCAGTCTATCTAGCGCGAACACCGGGGAGCTGTTTTTT. It specifies CASSLSSANTGELFF.

This rearrangement joins TRBV28 to TRBJ2-1; weak D call: TRBD1 (5 bases). The V gene lost 3 bases and the J gene lost 0 bases, with 12 bases spanning the gap. The CDR3 has 16 residues. The V gene's germline CDR1 is MDHEN and CDR2 SYDVKM. CDR3: CASSFSGRVSYNEQFF. The CDR3 nucleotides are TGTGCCAGCAGTTTTTCTGGCAGGGTCTCCTACAATGAGCAGTTCTTC. The full variable domain, rest sourced from reference TRBV28 and TRBJ2-1, is DVKVTQSSRYLVKRTGEKVFLECVQDMDHENMFWYRQDPGLGLRLIYFSYDVKMKEKGDIPEGYSVSREKKERFSLILESASTNQTSMYLCASSFSGRVSYNEQFFGPGTRLTVL.

The V call is TRBV9, the J call TRBJ2-3; no clear D. The ends were cut back, 0 bases at V and 0 bases at J, with 11 bases in the middle. The CDR3 length is 16 residues. Germline CDR1 SGDLS, CDR2 YYNGEE. The CDR3 protein is CASSVDGAASTDTQYF. The CDR3, as DNA: TGTGCCAGCAGCGTAGATGGAGCCGCTAGCACAGATACGCAGTATTTT.

This clone was recorded a few times. The chain's CDR3 is CASSWGPTRPLHYTF. In nucleotides, the CDR3 is TGTGCCAGCAGTTGGGGTCCAACACGTCCGTTGCACTACACCTTC. This chain links TRBV27 with TRBJ1-2; unclear D gene. The V end lost 4 bases, the J end lost 10 bases, and 22 bases lay between the germline ends. Germline lookup yields CDR1 MNHEY and CDR2 SMNVEV (reference sequence). This CDR3 comprises 15 residues.

The chain combines TRBV28 with TRBJ1-4, with TRBD1 as a possible D gene (5 bases). V was shortened by 8 bases and J by 5 bases, with 12 bases between the two germline ends. The germline V gene has CDR1 MDHEN and CDR2 SYDVKM. CDR3 length equals 13 residues. CDR3: CASRGAWNEKLFF. CDR3 nucleotide sequence: TGTGCCAGCCGAGGGGCGTGGAATGAAAAACTGTTTTTT.

V gene TRBV5-1 combines with J gene TRBJ2-7; possible D gene TRBD2, 5 bases. Germline-derived CDR1 and CDR2 are SGHRS and YFSETQ. V lost 4 bases and J lost 5, with 16 bases in between. The CDR3 loop spans 14 amino acids. CDR3 nucleotides: TGCGCCAGCAGCGACGCCCCCGGGATCCACGAGCAGTACTTC. Encoded protein: CASSDAPGIHEQYF.

This clone was observed a few times. The chain combines TRBV19 with TRBJ2-1; TRBD2 is a possible D gene (6 bases). The CDR3 has 14 residues. CDR1 LNHDA and CDR2 SQIVND come from the germline V gene (reference sequence). V dropped 1 base and J dropped 8 bases, with 12 bases sitting between them. Here the CDR3 DNA reads TGTGCCAGTAGTATAGGGGAGGAGCACCATGAGCAGTTCTTC. It translates to CASSIGEEHHEQFF.

The chain recombines TRBV5-1 with TRBJ1-2; D perhaps matches TRBD1 (5 bases). Deletions cut 6 bases from V and 3 bases from J, with 18 bases between. Germline lookup yields CDR1 SGHRS and CDR2 YFSETQ. There are 15 residues in the CDR3. The CDR3 region has the DNA TGCGCCAGCACCCTGCCCGGGCAGGGTGACTATGGCTACACCTTC. It yields the protein CASTLPGQGDYGYTF.

CDR3 coding DNA: TGTGCCAGTAGTACGACAGGGTGGAACACTGAAGCTTTCTTT. Amino acids: CASSTTGWNTEAFF. V usage is TRBV19 and J usage is TRBJ1-1, with 7 nucleotides matching TRBD1. After removal of 4 bases from V and 1 base from J, the junction contained 3 bases not matched to a gene. Germline-derived CDR1 and CDR2 are LNHDA and SQIVND (reference sequence). The CDR3 totals 14 residues.

The chain employs TRBV6-5 and TRBJ1-5; D unresolved. This CDR3 is 13 amino acids long. Germline V gives CDR1 MNHEY, CDR2 SVGAGI. Trimming took 2 bases from V and 4 from J, leaving 6 bases between them. As DNA, the CDR3 is TGTGCCAGCAGTTACGGAAGAAATCAGCCCCAGCATTTT. Amino acids: CASSYGRNQPQHF.

Concerning this clone: At one boundary the junction diverges from the germline segment, which might be a read error. The rearrangement links TRBV28 to TRBJ2-2; 9 positions match TRBD2. The CDR3 runs 15 residues. Germline CDR1 and CDR2: MDHEN and SYDVKM. CDR3 amino acids: CTSRKAGGRTGELFF. As DNA, the CDR3 is TGTACCAGCAGGAAAGCGGGGGGTAGAACCGGGGAGCTGTTTTTT.

V is TRBV28 and J is TRBJ1-4; perhaps TRBD1 as D (5 bases). Germline lookup yields CDR1 MDHEN and CDR2 SYDVKM. Trimming left V 2 bases short and J 3 bases short, with 19 bases between. This CDR3 has 18 residues. The CDR3 protein is CASSLRQGEEWANEKLFF. CDR3 bases: TGTGCCAGCAGTTTACGGCAGGGTGAGGAATGGGCTAATGAAAAACTGTTTTTT.

The chain has TRBV7-2 and TRBJ1-5; D ambiguous. The V end was cut by 3 bases, the J end by 5 bases, with 8 bases between. CDR3 length: 13 residues. Germline assignment: CDR1 SGHTA and CDR2 FQGNSA. The CDR3 loop is CASSFLLYQPQHF. The DNA for the CDR3 is TGTGCCAGCAGCTTCTTGTTGTATCAGCCCCAGCATTTT.

V gene TRBV30 combines with J gene TRBJ2-6, with a weak D call TRBD2 (5 bases). Germline V lookup: CDR1 GTSNPN, CDR2 SVGIG (reference sequence). The CDR3 is 15 residues long. Trimming left V 6 bases short and J 3 bases short, with 15 bases between. The CDR3 DNA is TGTGCCTGCCTCGTGAAGGGAGTTGGGGCCAACGTCCTGACTTTC. Its protein is CACLVKGVGANVLTF. The full variable domain, completed using reference TRBV30 and TRBJ2-6, is SQTIHQWPATLVQPVGSPLSLECTVEGTSNPNLYWYRQAAGRGLQLLFYSVGIGQISSEVPQNLSASRPQDRQFILSSKKLLLSDSGFYLCACLVKGVGANVLTFGAGSRLTVL.

The sample holds one count of this clone. The rearrangement links TRBV6-6 to TRBJ1-6; the D gene is possibly TRBD1 (6 bases). The CDR3 loop spans 13 amino acids. The V and J ends lost 5 bases and 14 bases respectively, with 16 bases between them. CDR1 is MNHNY, CDR2 SVGAGI, per germline (reference sequence). CDR3 residues: CASSPATGGALHF. The CDR3 DNA follows: TGTGCCAGCAGTCCCGCGACAGGCGGGGCCCTCCACTTT.

This clone was recorded once. This chain connects TRBV18 to TRBJ2-7, with D unclear. There are 12 residues in the CDR3. Trimming cost V 4 bases and J 7 bases, with 11 bases left between them. Germline CDR1 and CDR2: KGHSH and LQKENI. CDR3 sequence: CASSLGLKEQYF. CDR3 DNA sequence: TGTGCCAGCTCACTCGGGCTTAAGGAGCAGTACTTC.